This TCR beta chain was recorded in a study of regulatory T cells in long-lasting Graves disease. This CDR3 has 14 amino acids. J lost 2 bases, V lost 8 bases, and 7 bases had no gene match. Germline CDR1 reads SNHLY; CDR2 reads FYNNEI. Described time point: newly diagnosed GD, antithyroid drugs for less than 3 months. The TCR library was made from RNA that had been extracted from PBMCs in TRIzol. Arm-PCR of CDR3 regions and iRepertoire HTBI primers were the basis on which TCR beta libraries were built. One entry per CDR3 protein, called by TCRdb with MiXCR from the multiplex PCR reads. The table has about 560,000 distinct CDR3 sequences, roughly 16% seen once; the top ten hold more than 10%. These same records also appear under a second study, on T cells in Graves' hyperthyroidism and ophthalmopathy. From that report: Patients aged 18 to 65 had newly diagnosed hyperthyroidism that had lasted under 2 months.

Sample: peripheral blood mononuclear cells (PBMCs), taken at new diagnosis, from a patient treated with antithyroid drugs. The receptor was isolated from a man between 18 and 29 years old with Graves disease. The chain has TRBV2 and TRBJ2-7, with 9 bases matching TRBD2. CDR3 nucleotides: TGTGCCAGCCTGCGGGAGGGCCCCACCTACGAGCAGTACTTC. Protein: CASLREGPTYEQYF.